The rows below give T cell receptor beta chains drawn from one sample of a study of cytomegalovirus exposure and HLA in healthy donors. Libraries were prepared by immunoSEQ multiplex PCR; TCRdb keeps only in-frame clonotypes and omits some of them. The data hold 86,000 or so clones, with around 79% observed a single time. Material: PBMCs. The receptors come from a woman aged 40 to 50 in good health and CMV-seropositive. Both conserved end residues are part of each CDR3. D genes are given only for firm matches. A row's size may be missing; if present it is once, few, many or a size class.

d_call: NA
v_call: TRBV28
j_call: TRBJ2-1
clone_size: NA
cdr3_aa: CASNYDNEQFF
cdr3_nt: TGTGCCAGCAACTACGACAATGAGCAGTTCTTC

d_call: NA
v_call: TRBV29-1
j_call: TRBJ2-1
clone_size: NA
cdr3_aa: CSVGPVPRDEQFF
cdr3_nt: TGCAGCGTTGGGCCAGTCCCACGGGATGAGCAGTTCTTC

d_call: TRBD2
v_call: TRBV7-3
j_call: TRBJ2-5
clone_size: NA
cdr3_aa: CASSPTSGRAIETQYF
cdr3_nt: TGTGCCAGCAGCCCGACGAGCGGGAGGGCCATCGAGACCCAGTACTTC

d_call: NA
v_call: TRBV7-2
j_call: TRBJ2-3
clone_size: NA
cdr3_aa: CASSLASGYGVLDTQYF
cdr3_nt: TGTGCCAGCAGCTTAGCCAGCGGCTATGGAGTTTTGGATACGCAGTATTTT

d_call: NA
v_call: TRBV6-1
j_call: TRBJ2-7
clone_size: NA
cdr3_aa: CASSANRHAQSYEQYF
cdr3_nt: TGTGCCAGCAGTGCCAACAGACACGCGCAGTCCTACGAGCAGTACTTC

d_call: TRBD1
v_call: TRBV28
j_call: TRBJ1-5
clone_size: NA
cdr3_aa: CASSLFGQDLSNQPQHF
cdr3_nt: TGTGCCAGCAGTTTATTCGGACAGGACCTTAGCAATCAGCCCCAGCATTTT

d_call: TRBD1
v_call: TRBV7-9
j_call: TRBJ2-1
clone_size: NA
cdr3_aa: CASSSFTGGARNEQFF
cdr3_nt: TGTGCCAGCAGCTCCTTTACAGGGGGCGCCAGGAATGAGCAGTTCTTC

d_call: NA
v_call: TRBV6-5
j_call: TRBJ2-7
clone_size: NA
cdr3_aa: CASSSAGAEQYF
cdr3_nt: TGTGCCAGCAGTTCCGCAGGCGCGGAGCAGTACTTC

d_call: NA
v_call: TRBV18
j_call: TRBJ1-1
clone_size: once
cdr3_aa: CASSKSRGTPNGAFF
cdr3_nt: TGTGCCAGCTCAAAGTCGAGAGGGACACCTAATGGAGCTTTCTTT

d_call: TRBD1
v_call: TRBV19
j_call: TRBJ2-4
clone_size: NA
cdr3_aa: CASSRDRDRGPFTSGLAKNIQYF
cdr3_nt: TGTGCCAGTAGCAGAGACCGGGACAGGGGACCCTTCACTAGCGGACTAGCCAAAAACATTCAGTACTTC

d_call: NA
v_call: TRBV7-9
j_call: TRBJ1-2
clone_size: NA
cdr3_aa: CASSLEMAPGYTF
cdr3_nt: TGTGCCAGCAGCTTGGAGATGGCACCTGGCTACACCTTC

d_call: NA
v_call: TRBV5-1
j_call: TRBJ2-2
clone_size: NA
cdr3_aa: CASSFDPGRQVSLGELFF
cdr3_nt: TGCGCCAGCAGCTTCGACCCTGGGCGACAGGTGTCCCTCGGGGAGCTGTTTTTT

d_call: NA
v_call: TRBV9
j_call: TRBJ2-1
clone_size: few
cdr3_aa: CASSVEVGASSYNEQFF
cdr3_nt: TGTGCCAGCAGCGTAGAGGTGGGAGCGAGCTCCTACAATGAGCAGTTCTTC

d_call: NA
v_call: TRBV6-5
j_call: TRBJ1-1
clone_size: NA
cdr3_aa: CASSTGLPAEAFF
cdr3_nt: TGTGCCAGCAGTACGGGACTTCCCGCTGAAGCTTTCTTT

d_call: NA
v_call: TRBV9
j_call: TRBJ1-1
clone_size: NA
cdr3_aa: CASSRGMAGMNTEAFF
cdr3_nt: TGTGCCAGCAGCAGGGGGATGGCAGGTATGAACACTGAAGCTTTCTTT

d_call: NA
v_call: TRBV19
j_call: TRBJ1-1
clone_size: NA
cdr3_aa: CASSIRRDGGLSTEAFF
cdr3_nt: TGTGCCAGTAGTATCAGGAGGGACGGGGGTTTGAGCACTGAAGCTTTCTTT

d_call: TRBD1
v_call: TRBV29-1
j_call: TRBJ2-2
clone_size: NA
cdr3_aa: CSVEGRDRGSTGELFF
cdr3_nt: TGCAGCGTTGAAGGGCGGGACAGGGGATCCACCGGGGAGCTGTTTTTT

d_call: TRBD2
v_call: TRBV6-4
j_call: TRBJ2-7
clone_size: NA
cdr3_aa: CASHLCTSGNYEQYF
cdr3_nt: TGTGCCAGCCACCTATGCACTAGCGGAAATTACGAGCAGTACTTC

d_call: TRBD1
v_call: TRBV9
j_call: TRBJ1-2
clone_size: NA
cdr3_aa: CASSAGTETHGYTF
cdr3_nt: TGTGCCAGCAGCGCCGGGACAGAGACGCATGGCTACACCTTC

d_call: NA
v_call: TRBV6-1
j_call: TRBJ2-1
clone_size: NA
cdr3_aa: CASRRTGTSYNEQFF
cdr3_nt: TGTGCCAGCAGACGTACCGGGACTTCCTACAATGAGCAGTTCTTC

d_call: NA
v_call: TRBV28
j_call: TRBJ1-2
clone_size: few
cdr3_aa: CASSYVRGLGLNYGYTF
cdr3_nt: TGTGCCAGCAGTTATGTTAGGGGACTTGGACTGAACTATGGCTACACCTTC

d_call: NA
v_call: TRBV10-3
j_call: TRBJ2-7
clone_size: NA
cdr3_aa: CAISDLVEQYF
cdr3_nt: TGTGCCATCAGTGATCTAGTCGAGCAGTACTTC

d_call: NA
v_call: TRBV27
j_call: TRBJ2-3
clone_size: once
cdr3_aa: CASSKTGIDTQYF
cdr3_nt: TGTGCCAGCAGTAAAACAGGGATAGATACGCAGTATTTT

d_call: TRBD1
v_call: TRBV27
j_call: TRBJ1-1
clone_size: few
cdr3_aa: CASSPRQGTPPTEAFF
cdr3_nt: TGTGCCAGCAGTCCCAGACAGGGGACACCTCCCACTGAAGCTTTCTTT

d_call: NA
v_call: TRBV5-4
j_call: TRBJ1-2
clone_size: NA
cdr3_aa: CASSLARGYGYTF
cdr3_nt: TGTGCCAGCAGCTTGGCAAGGGGGTATGGCTACACCTTC

d_call: TRBD2
v_call: TRBV6-4
j_call: TRBJ2-1
clone_size: NA
cdr3_aa: CASSPLAGDPYNEQFF
cdr3_nt: TGTGCCAGCAGTCCCCTAGCGGGAGACCCCTACAATGAGCAGTTCTTC

d_call: NA
v_call: TRBV28
j_call: TRBJ1-2
clone_size: NA
cdr3_aa: CASSFGANYGYTF
cdr3_nt: TGTGCCAGCAGTTTCGGGGCTAACTATGGCTACACCTTC

d_call: NA
v_call: TRBV18
j_call: TRBJ1-4
clone_size: NA
cdr3_aa: CASSLGPPNEKLFF
cdr3_nt: TGTGCCAGCTCCCTGGGGCCTCCCAATGAAAAACTGTTTTTT

d_call: NA
v_call: TRBV2
j_call: TRBJ1-4
clone_size: NA
cdr3_aa: CASSDPRLNEKLFF
cdr3_nt: TGTGCCAGCAGTGATCCACGGTTAAATGAAAAACTGTTTTTT

d_call: TRBD1
v_call: TRBV6-1
j_call: TRBJ1-6
clone_size: NA
cdr3_aa: CASSEAYIDRGRSSYNSPLHF
cdr3_nt: TGTGCCAGCAGTGAAGCGTATATAGACAGGGGAAGGTCCTCCTATAATTCACCCCTCCACTTT

d_call: TRBD1
v_call: TRBV27
j_call: TRBJ2-7
clone_size: NA
cdr3_aa: CASSLGTGLRQYF
cdr3_nt: TGTGCCAGCAGTTTGGGGACAGGGTTAAGGCAGTACTTC

d_call: TRBD2
v_call: TRBV5-1
j_call: TRBJ2-1
clone_size: NA
cdr3_aa: CASRGTSSRNEQFF
cdr3_nt: TGCGCCAGCAGAGGGACTAGCTCGAGAAATGAGCAGTTCTTC

d_call: TRBD1
v_call: TRBV28
j_call: TRBJ2-2
clone_size: NA
cdr3_aa: CASSKGGAGTGELFF
cdr3_nt: TGTGCCAGCAGTAAAGGGGGCGCGGGCACCGGGGAGCTGTTTTTT

d_call: NA
v_call: TRBV7-9
j_call: TRBJ2-5
clone_size: NA
cdr3_aa: CASNAWGGAGETQYF
cdr3_nt: TGTGCCAGCAACGCTTGGGGGGGGGCCGGGGAGACCCAGTACTTC

d_call: NA
v_call: TRBV30
j_call: TRBJ1-1
clone_size: NA
cdr3_aa: CAWSGGGQAFF
cdr3_nt: TGTGCCTGGAGTGGGGGGGGTCAAGCTTTCTTT

d_call: TRBD1
v_call: TRBV2
j_call: TRBJ1-4
clone_size: NA
cdr3_aa: CASQLRQGRGWDEKLFF
cdr3_nt: TGTGCCAGCCAACTTCGACAGGGGAGAGGTTGGGATGAAAAACTGTTTTTT

d_call: TRBD2
v_call: TRBV5-6
j_call: TRBJ2-7
clone_size: few
cdr3_aa: CASSQTSGSSYEQYF
cdr3_nt: TGTGCCAGCAGCCAAACGAGCGGGAGCTCCTACGAGCAGTACTTC

d_call: TRBD1
v_call: TRBV2
j_call: TRBJ1-1
clone_size: NA
cdr3_aa: CASYRGRDTEAFF
cdr3_nt: TGTGCCAGCTACAGGGGGCGGGACACTGAAGCTTTCTTT

d_call: NA
v_call: TRBV7-9
j_call: TRBJ1-1
clone_size: NA
cdr3_aa: CASSFPAGPEAFF
cdr3_nt: TGTGCCAGCAGCTTTCCAGCGGGCCCTGAAGCTTTCTTT

d_call: TRBD1
v_call: TRBV28
j_call: TRBJ1-2
clone_size: NA
cdr3_aa: CASSSTGGYGYTF
cdr3_nt: TGTGCCAGCAGTTCGACAGGGGGCTATGGCTACACCTTC

d_call: NA
v_call: TRBV7-2
j_call: TRBJ1-5
clone_size: NA
cdr3_aa: CASSLIASNQPQHF
cdr3_nt: TGTGCCAGCAGCTTAATAGCCAGTAATCAGCCCCAGCATTTT

d_call: NA
v_call: TRBV30
j_call: TRBJ2-3
clone_size: once
cdr3_aa: CAWSLGAQDTQYF
cdr3_nt: TGTGCCTGGAGTCTAGGGGCGCAAGATACGCAGTATTTT